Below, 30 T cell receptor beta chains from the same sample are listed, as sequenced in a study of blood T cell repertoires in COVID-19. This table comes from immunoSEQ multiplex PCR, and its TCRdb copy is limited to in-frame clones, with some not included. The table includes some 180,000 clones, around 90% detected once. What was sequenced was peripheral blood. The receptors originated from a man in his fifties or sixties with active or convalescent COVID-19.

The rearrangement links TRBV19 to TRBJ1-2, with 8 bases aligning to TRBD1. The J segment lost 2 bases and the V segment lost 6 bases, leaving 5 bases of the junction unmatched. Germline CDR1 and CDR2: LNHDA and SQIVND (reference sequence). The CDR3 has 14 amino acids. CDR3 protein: CASRYGQGNYGYTF. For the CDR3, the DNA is TGTGCCAGTAGATATGGACAGGGAAACTATGGCTACACCTTC.

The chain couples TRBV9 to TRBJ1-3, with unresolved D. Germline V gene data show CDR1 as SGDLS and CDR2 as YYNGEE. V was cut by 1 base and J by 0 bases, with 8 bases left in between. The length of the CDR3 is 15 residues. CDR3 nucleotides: TGTGCCAGCAGCGTATCGGGGATCTCTGGAAACACCATATATTTT. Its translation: CASSVSGISGNTIYF.

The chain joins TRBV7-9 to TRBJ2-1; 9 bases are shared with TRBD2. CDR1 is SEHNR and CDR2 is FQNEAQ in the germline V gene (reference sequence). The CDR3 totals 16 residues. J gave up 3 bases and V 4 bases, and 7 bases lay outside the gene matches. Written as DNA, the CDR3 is TGTGCCAGCAGCTCGCCCGGGACTAGCAACTACAATGAGCAGTTCTTC. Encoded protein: CASSSPGTSNYNEQFF.

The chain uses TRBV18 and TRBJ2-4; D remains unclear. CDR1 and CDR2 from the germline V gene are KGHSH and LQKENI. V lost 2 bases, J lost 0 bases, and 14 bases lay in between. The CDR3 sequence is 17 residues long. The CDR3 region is CASSPSQTTLAKNIQYF. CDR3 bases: TGTGCCAGCTCACCAAGTCAGACAACACTAGCCAAAAACATTCAGTACTTC.

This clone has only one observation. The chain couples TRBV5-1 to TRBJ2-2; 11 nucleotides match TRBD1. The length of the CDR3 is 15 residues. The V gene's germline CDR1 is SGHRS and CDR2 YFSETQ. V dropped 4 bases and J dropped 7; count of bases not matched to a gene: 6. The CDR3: CASSPDRGHVGELFF. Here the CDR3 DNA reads TGCGCCAGCAGCCCGGACAGGGGGCATGTCGGGGAGCTGTTTTTT.

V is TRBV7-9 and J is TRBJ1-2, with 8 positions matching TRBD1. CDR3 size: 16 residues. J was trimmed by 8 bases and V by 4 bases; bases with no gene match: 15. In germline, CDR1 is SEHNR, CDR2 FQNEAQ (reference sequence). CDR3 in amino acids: CASSSHLYQGARGYTF. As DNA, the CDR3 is TGTGCCAGCAGCTCACACCTTTATCAGGGGGCGAGGGGCTACACCTTC. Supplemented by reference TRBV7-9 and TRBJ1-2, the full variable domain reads DTGVSQNPRHKITKRGQNVTFRCDPISEHNRLYWYRQTLGQGPEFLTYFQNEAQLEKSRLLSDRFSAERPKGSFSTLEIQRTEQGDSAMYLCASSSHLYQGARGYTFGSGTRLTVV.

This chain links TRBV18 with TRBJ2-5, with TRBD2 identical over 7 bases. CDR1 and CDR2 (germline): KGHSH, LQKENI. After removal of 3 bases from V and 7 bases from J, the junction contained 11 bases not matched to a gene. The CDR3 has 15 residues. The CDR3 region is CASSPAGGGYGTQYF. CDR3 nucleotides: TGTGCCAGCTCACCGGCAGGCGGGGGTTACGGGACCCAGTACTTC.

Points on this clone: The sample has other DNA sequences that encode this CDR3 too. CDR3 in DNA: TGCGCCAGCAGCTTAGGACTAGCGGGGGCGGATACGCAGTATTTT. Encoded protein: CASSLGLAGADTQYF. The rearrangement joins TRBV5-1 to TRBJ2-3, with 13 bases that match TRBD2. This CDR3 spans 15 amino acids. Germline CDR1 SGHRS, CDR2 YFSETQ. V shed 2 bases and J 6 bases; nucleotides not matched to a gene: 3.

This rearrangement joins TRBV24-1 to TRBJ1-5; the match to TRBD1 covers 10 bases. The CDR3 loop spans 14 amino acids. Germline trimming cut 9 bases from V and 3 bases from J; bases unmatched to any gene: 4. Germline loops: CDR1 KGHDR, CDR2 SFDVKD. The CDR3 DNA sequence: TGTGCCACCGGGGACAGGGGTTACAATCAGCCCCAGCATTTT. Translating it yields CATGDRGYNQPQHF.

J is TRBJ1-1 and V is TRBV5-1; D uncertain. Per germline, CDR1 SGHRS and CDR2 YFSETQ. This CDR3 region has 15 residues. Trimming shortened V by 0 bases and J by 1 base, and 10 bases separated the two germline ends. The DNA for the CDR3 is TGCGCCAGCAGCTTGGGTCCAGGCCAGAACACTGAAGCTTTCTTT. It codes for CASSLGPGQNTEAFF.

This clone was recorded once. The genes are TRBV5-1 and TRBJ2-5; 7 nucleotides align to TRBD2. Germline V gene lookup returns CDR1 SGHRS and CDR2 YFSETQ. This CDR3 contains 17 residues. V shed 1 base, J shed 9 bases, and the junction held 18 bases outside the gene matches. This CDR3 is CASSLWGGAFQESAQYF. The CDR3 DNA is TGCGCCAGCAGCTTGTGGGGGGGAGCCTTTCAAGAGTCGGCCCAGTACTTC.

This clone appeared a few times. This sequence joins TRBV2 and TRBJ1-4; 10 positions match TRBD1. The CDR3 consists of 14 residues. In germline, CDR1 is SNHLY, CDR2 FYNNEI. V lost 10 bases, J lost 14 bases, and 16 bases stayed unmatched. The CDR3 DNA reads TGTGCCACGAGCGACAGGGGGCCCTCACGTAACCTGTTTTTT. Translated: CATSDRGPSRNLFF.

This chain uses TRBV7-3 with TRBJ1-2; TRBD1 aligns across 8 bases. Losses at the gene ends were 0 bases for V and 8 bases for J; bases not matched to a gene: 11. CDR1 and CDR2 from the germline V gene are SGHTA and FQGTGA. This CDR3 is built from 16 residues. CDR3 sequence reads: CASSLTGGQGEYGYTF. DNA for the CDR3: TGTGCCAGCAGCTTAACTGGAGGACAGGGTGAATACGGCTACACCTTC.

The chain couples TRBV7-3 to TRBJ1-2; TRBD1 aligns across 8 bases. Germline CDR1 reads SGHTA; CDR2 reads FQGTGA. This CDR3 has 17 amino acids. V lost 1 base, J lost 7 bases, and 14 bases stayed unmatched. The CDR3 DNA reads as TGTGCCAGCAGCTTAAGGGGATCCCAGGGGGCAAATTCTGGCTACACCTTC. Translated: CASSLRGSQGANSGYTF.

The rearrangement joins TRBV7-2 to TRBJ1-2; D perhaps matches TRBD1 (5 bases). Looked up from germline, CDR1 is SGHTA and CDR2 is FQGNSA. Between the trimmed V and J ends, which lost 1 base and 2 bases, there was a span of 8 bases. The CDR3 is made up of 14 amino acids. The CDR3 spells CASSLDTGNYGYTF. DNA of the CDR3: TGTGCCAGCAGCTTAGATACAGGCAACTATGGCTACACCTTC.

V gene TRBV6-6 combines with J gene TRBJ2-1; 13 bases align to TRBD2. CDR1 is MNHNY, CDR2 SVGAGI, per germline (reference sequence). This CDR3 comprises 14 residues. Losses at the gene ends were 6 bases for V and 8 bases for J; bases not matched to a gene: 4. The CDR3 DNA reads TGTGCCAGCAGAACTAGCGGGGGGGCAGATGAGCAGTTCTTC. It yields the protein CASRTSGGADEQFF.

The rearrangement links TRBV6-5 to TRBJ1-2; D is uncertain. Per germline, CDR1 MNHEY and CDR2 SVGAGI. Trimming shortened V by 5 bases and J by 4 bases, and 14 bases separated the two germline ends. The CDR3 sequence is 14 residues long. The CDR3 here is CASSRSVLGYGYTF. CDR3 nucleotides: TGTGCCAGCAGTAGGAGCGTTTTGGGCTATGGCTACACCTTC.

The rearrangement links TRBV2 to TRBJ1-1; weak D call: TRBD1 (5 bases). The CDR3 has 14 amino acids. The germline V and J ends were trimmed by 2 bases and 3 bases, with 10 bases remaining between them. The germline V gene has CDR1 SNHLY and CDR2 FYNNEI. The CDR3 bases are TGTGCCAGCAGTGAAAGTGGAGGGGACACTGAAGCTTTCTTT. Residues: CASSESGGDTEAFF. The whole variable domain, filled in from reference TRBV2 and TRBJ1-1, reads EPEVTQTPSHQVTQMGQEVILRCVPISNHLYFYWYRQILGQKVEFLVSFYNNEISEKSEIFDDQFSVERPDGSNFTLKIRSTKLEDSAMYFCASSESGGDTEAFFGQGTRLTVV.

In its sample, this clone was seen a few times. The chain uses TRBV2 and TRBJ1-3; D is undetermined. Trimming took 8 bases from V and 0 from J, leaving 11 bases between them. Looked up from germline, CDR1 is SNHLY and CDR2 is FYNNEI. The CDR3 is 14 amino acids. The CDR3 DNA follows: TGTGCCAGCCTGGCGGACTACTCTGGAAACACCATATATTTT. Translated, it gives CASLADYSGNTIYF.

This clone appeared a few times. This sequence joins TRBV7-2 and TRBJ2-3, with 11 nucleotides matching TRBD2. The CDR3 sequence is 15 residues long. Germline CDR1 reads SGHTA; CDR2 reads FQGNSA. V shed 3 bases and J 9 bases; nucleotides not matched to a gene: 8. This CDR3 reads CASSLGSGGAKTQYF. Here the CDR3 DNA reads TGTGCCAGCAGCTTGGGTAGCGGGGGGGCGAAAACGCAGTATTTT.

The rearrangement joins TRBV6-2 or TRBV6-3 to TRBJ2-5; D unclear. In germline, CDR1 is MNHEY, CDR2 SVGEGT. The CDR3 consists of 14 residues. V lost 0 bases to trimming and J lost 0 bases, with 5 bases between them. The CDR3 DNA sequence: TGTGCCAGCAGTTACTCGTCGGACCAAGAGACCCAGTACTTC. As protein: CASSYSSDQETQYF.

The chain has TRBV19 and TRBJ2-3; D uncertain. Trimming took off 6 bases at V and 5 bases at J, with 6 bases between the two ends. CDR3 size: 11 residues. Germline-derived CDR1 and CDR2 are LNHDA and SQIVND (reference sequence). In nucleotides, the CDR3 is TGTGCCAGTAGAAAACTAGATACGCAGTATTTT. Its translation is CASRKLDTQYF.

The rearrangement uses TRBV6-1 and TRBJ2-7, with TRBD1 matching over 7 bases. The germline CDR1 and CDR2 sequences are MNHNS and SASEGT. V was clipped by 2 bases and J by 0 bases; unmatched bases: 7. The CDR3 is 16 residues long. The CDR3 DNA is TGTGCCAGCAGTGAATATAGGACAGGTAACTCCTACGAGCAGTACTTC. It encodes CASSEYRTGNSYEQYF.

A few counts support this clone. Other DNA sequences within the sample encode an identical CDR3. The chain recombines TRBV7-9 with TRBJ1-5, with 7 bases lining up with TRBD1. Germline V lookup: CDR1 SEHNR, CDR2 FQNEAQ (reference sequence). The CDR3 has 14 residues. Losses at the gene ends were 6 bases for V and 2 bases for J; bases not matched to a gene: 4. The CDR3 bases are TGTGCCAGCAGTCCCACAGGGGGCAATCAGCCCCAGCATTTT. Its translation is CASSPTGGNQPQHF. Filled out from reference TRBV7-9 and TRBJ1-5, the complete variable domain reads DTGVSQNPRHKITKRGQNVTFRCDPISEHNRLYWYRQTLGQGPEFLTYFQNEAQLEKSRLLSDRFSAERPKGSFSTLEIQRTEQGDSAMYLCASSPTGGNQPQHFGDGTRLSIL.

CDR3: CSVELTGGGTEAFF. The DNA for the CDR3 is TGCAGCGTTGAATTGACAGGCGGAGGCACTGAAGCTTTCTTT. V usage is TRBV29-1 and J usage is TRBJ1-1, with D perhaps matching TRBD1 (6 bases). The CDR3 consists of 14 residues. From germline, CDR1 is SQVTM and CDR2 ANQGSEA. V lost 2 bases to trimming and J lost 4 bases, with 14 bases between them.

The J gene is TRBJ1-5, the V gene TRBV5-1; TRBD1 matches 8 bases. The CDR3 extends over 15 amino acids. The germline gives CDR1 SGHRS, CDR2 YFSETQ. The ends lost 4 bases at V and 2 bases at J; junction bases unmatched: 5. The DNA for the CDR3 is TGCGCCAGCAGCATCGGACAGGGTGGCAATCAGCCCCAGCATTTT. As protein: CASSIGQGGNQPQHF.

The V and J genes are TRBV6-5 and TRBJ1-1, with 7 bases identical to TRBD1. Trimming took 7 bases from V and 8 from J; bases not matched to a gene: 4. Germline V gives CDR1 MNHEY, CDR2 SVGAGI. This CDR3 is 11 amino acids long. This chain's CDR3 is CASNTQGEAFF. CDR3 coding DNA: TGTGCCAGCAACACACAGGGGGAAGCTTTCTTT.

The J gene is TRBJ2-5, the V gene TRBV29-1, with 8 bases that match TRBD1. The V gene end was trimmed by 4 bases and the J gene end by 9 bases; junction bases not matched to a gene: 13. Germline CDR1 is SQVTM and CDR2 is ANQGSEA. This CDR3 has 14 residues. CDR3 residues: CSVANPGQVTSQYF. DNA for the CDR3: TGCAGCGTTGCGAACCCGGGACAGGTGACGTCCCAGTACTTC.

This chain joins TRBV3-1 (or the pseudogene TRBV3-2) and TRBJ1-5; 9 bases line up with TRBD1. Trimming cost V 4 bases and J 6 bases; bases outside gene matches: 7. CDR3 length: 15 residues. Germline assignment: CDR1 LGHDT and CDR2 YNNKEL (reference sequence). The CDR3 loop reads CASSLTGGTGQPQHF. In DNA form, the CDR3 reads TGTGCCAGCAGCCTTACAGGGGGCACCGGTCAGCCCCAGCATTTT.

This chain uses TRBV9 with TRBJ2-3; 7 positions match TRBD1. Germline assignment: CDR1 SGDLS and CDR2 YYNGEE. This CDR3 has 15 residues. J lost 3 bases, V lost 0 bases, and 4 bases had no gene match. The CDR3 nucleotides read TGTGCCAGCAGCGTAGCTGACAGGGATACAGATACGCAGTATTTT. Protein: CASSVADRDTDTQYF.